These 32 T cell receptor beta chains were all obtained from the same sample, sequenced in a study of cytomegalovirus exposure and HLA in healthy donors. PCR employed 60 Vbeta and 13 Jbeta primers. Profiled with immunoSEQ multiplex PCR; TCRdb holds only in-frame clones, not every one. Among under 200,000 clones listed, approximately 79% were seen once. Sequenced material: PBMCs. The receptors originated from a human donor in good health.

This clone was found a few times. V gene TRBV7-2 combines with J gene TRBJ2-3; D perhaps matches TRBD2 (6 bases). Trimming cost V 5 bases and J 1 base, with 10 bases left between them. The CDR3 spans 14 residues. The germline V gene has CDR1 SGHTA and CDR2 FQGNSA. The CDR3 DNA reads TGTGCCAGCAGCCCCCGGAGGGGCACAGATACGCAGTATTTT. This codes for CASSPRRGTDTQYF.

This clone has a single count. The chain carries TRBV4-3 and TRBJ2-5, with D maybe TRBD1 (5 bases). The ends were cut back, 4 bases at V and 5 bases at J, with 20 bases in the middle. Germline CDR1 is LGHNA and CDR2 is YSLEER. The CDR3 totals 16 residues. The CDR3 spells CASSPGWGTGGETQYF. Here the CDR3 DNA reads TGCGCCAGCAGCCCCGGCTGGGGCACCGGTGGGGAGACCCAGTACTTC.

The table lists this clone with a few counts. The chain employs TRBV5-6 and TRBJ1-2, with D unresolved. CDR1 is SGHDT, CDR2 YYEEEE, per germline. Trimming removed 1 base at V and 4 bases at J, with 14 bases between. The CDR3 is 15 residues long. This chain's CDR3 is CASSLSPGLGYGYTF. The CDR3 bases are TGTGCCAGCAGCTTGAGTCCAGGCTTGGGCTATGGCTACACCTTC.

The gene calls are TRBV5-6 and TRBJ2-7, with D unclear. CDR1 SGHDT and CDR2 YYEEEE come from the germline V gene. Trimming removed 4 bases from V and 6 bases from J, with 14 bases in between. The CDR3 runs 13 residues. CDR3 DNA sequence: TGTGCCAGCAGCCTGAATCGCAGGCTCGAGCAGTACTTC. This gives the protein CASSLNRRLEQYF.

This clone was counted a single time. Different DNA sequences within this sample yield the same CDR3. In nucleotides, the CDR3 is TGTGCCACCAGCAGAGGACAGGGGGCCTACGAGCAGTACTTC. This encodes CATSRGQGAYEQYF. The chain employs TRBV15 and TRBJ2-7, with 9 nucleotides matching TRBD1. The ends lost 1 base at V and 2 bases at J; junction bases unmatched: 0. CDR3 length: 14 amino acids. The germline CDR1 and CDR2 sequences are LNHNV and YYDKDF (reference sequence).

The genes are TRBV27 and TRBJ2-1; D is perhaps TRBD1 (7 bases). CDR1 is MNHEY and CDR2 is SMNVEV in the germline V gene (reference sequence). CDR3 length: 15 residues. The DNA for the CDR3 is TGTGCTCTCGGAGGGGGCCCGGGGAAAGGTAATGAGCAGTTCTTC. Translation gives CALGGGPGKGNEQFF.

The chain has TRBV4-3 and TRBJ2-5; possible D gene TRBD1, 6 bases. V lost 0 bases and J lost 2, with 10 bases in between. CDR1 and CDR2 (germline): LGHNA, YSLEER. This CDR3 is built from 15 residues. As DNA, the CDR3 is TGCGCCAGCAGCCAAGAATTCGGACAGCAAGAGACCCAGTACTTC. Translation: CASSQEFGQQETQYF.

The chain links TRBV5-6 to TRBJ2-6; TRBD1 matches at 7 bases. The ends lost 0 bases at V and 4 bases at J; junction bases unmatched: 7. Germline CDR1 reads SGHDT; CDR2 reads YYEEEE. The CDR3 extends over 17 amino acids. CDR3 in DNA: TGTGCCAGCAGCTTGGCCGCGACAGGGCCCGGGGCCAACGTCCTGACTTTC. This gives the protein CASSLAATGPGANVLTF.

The chain combines TRBV6-6 with TRBJ1-6, with D tentatively TRBD1 (5 bases). Germline CDR1 MNHNY, CDR2 SVGAGI (reference sequence). The germline V and J ends were trimmed by 2 bases and 8 bases, with 10 bases remaining between them. The CDR3 runs to 14 residues. The CDR3 reads CASSYRQGYSPLHF. In nucleotides, the CDR3 is TGTGCCAGCAGTTACAGGCAGGGATATTCACCCCTCCACTTT.

CDR3 bases: TGCAGCGTGGCGGGTGGGACAGGGGGCCCAATAAACTATGGCTACACCTTC. Translated: CSVAGGTGGPINYGYTF. The chain combines TRBV29-1 with TRBJ1-2, with TRBD1 matching over 12 bases. The V and J ends lost 6 bases and 2 bases, in that order; junction bases with no gene match: 13. CDR1 and CDR2 (germline): SQVTM, ANQGSEA. There are 17 residues in the CDR3.

This clone was counted a few times. This chain connects TRBV29-1 to TRBJ1-3; D is ambiguous. Germline values: CDR1 SQVTM, CDR2 ANQGSEA. The V end was cut by 7 bases, the J end by 0 bases, with 10 bases between. This CDR3 spans 13 amino acids. CDR3 bases: TGCAGCGCAGTAACTAGCTCTGGAAACACCATATATTTT. Its protein product is CSAVTSSGNTIYF.

This clone appeared once. The genes are TRBV4-3 and TRBJ2-3; TRBD2 matches at 9 bases. CDR1 and CDR2 (germline): LGHNA, YSLEER. The length of the CDR3 is 19 residues. V was pared by 2 bases and J by 6 bases, with 18 bases of the junction left unmatched. The CDR3 here is CASSQSGIIAGGRSDTQYF. Written as DNA, the CDR3 is TGCGCCAGCAGCCAAAGCGGTATAATTGCGGGGGGGCGATCGGATACGCAGTATTTT.

The chain combines TRBV7-3 with TRBJ2-2; TRBD2 matches 10 bases. Germline CDR1 is SGHTA and CDR2 is FQGTGA. V lost 2 bases, J lost 6 bases, and 3 bases stayed unmatched. CDR3 length: 15 residues. The CDR3 reads CASSLGAGGSGELFF. The CDR3 nucleotides are TGTGCCAGCAGCTTAGGAGCGGGGGGGTCCGGGGAGCTGTTTTTT.

DNA for the CDR3: TGTGCCAGCAGTGAAGTGGGAGACCAGCCCCAGCATTTT. Its protein product is CASSEVGDQPQHF. V gene TRBV6-1 combines with J gene TRBJ1-5; D not certain. Germline loops: CDR1 MNHNS, CDR2 SASEGT. The CDR3 contains 13 residues. V lost 1 base and J lost 7, with 8 bases in between.

This chain links TRBV9 with TRBJ2-1; D may be TRBD2 (5 bases). CDR1 is SGDLS and CDR2 is YYNGEE in the germline V gene. The germline V and J ends were trimmed by 4 bases and 9 bases, with 8 bases remaining between them. This CDR3 is built from 11 residues. Written as DNA, the CDR3 is TGTGCCAGCAGCCCCGGGGTTGAGCAGTTCTTC. It codes for CASSPGVEQFF.

A single count supports this clone. The sample has other DNA sequences that encode this CDR3 too. The V call is TRBV6-5, the J call TRBJ1-5; perhaps TRBD1 as D (5 bases). The CDR3 has 13 amino acids. V lost 5 bases to trimming and J lost 2 bases, with 7 bases between them. From germline, CDR1 is MNHEY and CDR2 SVGAGI. CDR3 loop: CASSRGGNQPQHF. In nucleotides, the CDR3 is TGTGCCAGCAGTAGGGGTGGCAATCAGCCCCAGCATTTT.

This rearrangement joins TRBV10-1 to TRBJ2-3; 7 bases fit TRBD1. V was clipped by 5 bases and J by 6 bases; unmatched bases: 5. Germline-derived CDR1 and CDR2 are WNHNN and SYGVQD (reference sequence). The CDR3 covers 13 residues. CDR3 sequence reads: CASSTGTADTQYF. DNA of the CDR3: TGCGCCAGCAGTACCGGGACAGCCGATACGCAGTATTTT.

This chain links TRBV4-2 with TRBJ2-7; 11 bases are shared with TRBD1. The V segment lost 4 bases and the J segment 5 bases; nucleotides outside the gene matches: 7. The CDR3 is 15 amino acids. Per the germline V gene, CDR1 is LGHNA and CDR2 is YNFKEQ. CDR3 nucleotide sequence: TGTGCCAGCAGCCGACCGGGACAGGGGGTACACGAGCAGTACTTC. Translation gives CASSRPGQGVHEQYF.

The chain joins TRBV6-6 to TRBJ2-5; TRBD1 aligns across 7 bases. Germline CDR1 is MNHNY and CDR2 is SVGAGI (reference sequence). Unmatched junction bases numbered 5, after V lost 6 bases and J lost 4 bases. CDR3 size: 13 residues. The CDR3 DNA follows: TGTGCCAGCAGCCGACAGGGTGGAGAGACCCAGTACTTC. Translating it yields CASSRQGGETQYF.

This chain joins TRBV5-5 and TRBJ1-5, with D tentatively TRBD1 (6 bases). The germline CDR1 and CDR2 sequences are SGHKS and YYEKEE (reference sequence). The ends were cut back, 5 bases at V and 2 bases at J, with 14 bases in the middle. This CDR3 has 15 residues. The CDR3 DNA reads as TGTGCCAGCAGTCCAGGGGCCCTGGGCAATCAGCCCCAGCATTTT. Translation gives CASSPGALGNQPQHF.

V is TRBV11-2 and J is TRBJ2-5; no firm D call. The V gene's germline CDR1 is SGHAT and CDR2 FQNNGV. The CDR3 extends over 15 amino acids. V was shortened by 0 bases and J by 4 bases, with 12 bases between the two germline ends. The CDR3 spells CASSLDADIRETQYF. The CDR3 DNA reads as TGTGCCAGCAGCTTAGATGCCGACATCCGAGAGACCCAGTACTTC.

This clone has a single count. The J gene is TRBJ2-3, the V gene TRBV5-1, with TRBD1 as a possible D gene (6 bases). This CDR3 spans 15 amino acids. Trimming took off 2 bases at V and 0 bases at J, with 10 bases between the two ends. CDR1 is SGHRS and CDR2 is YFSETQ in the germline V gene. The chain's CDR3 is CASSFSDRSTDTQYF. CDR3 DNA sequence: TGCGCCAGCAGCTTCTCCGACAGGAGCACAGATACGCAGTATTTT.

V usage is TRBV28 and J usage is TRBJ2-7; D might be TRBD1 (6 bases). The length of the CDR3 is 19 residues. Germline V CDR1 and CDR2: MDHEN, SYDVKM. V was cut by 1 base and J by 6 bases, with 28 bases left in between. Here the CDR3 DNA reads TGTGCCAGCAGTTTATATTCCCAGGGGATGGGATACTTCATCCCCGAGCAGTACTTC. Residues: CASSLYSQGMGYFIPEQYF. The full variable domain, in which reference TRBV28 and TRBJ2-7 provide the parts outside the CDR3, is DVKVTQSSRYLVKRTGEKVFLECVQDMDHENMFWYRQDPGLGLRLIYFSYDVKMKEKGDIPEGYSVSREKKERFSLILESASTNQTSMYLCASSLYSQGMGYFIPEQYFGPGTRLTVT.

The chain combines TRBV2 with TRBJ2-5; D possibly corresponds to TRBD2 (6 bases). The CDR3 has 17 residues. CDR1 and CDR2 from the germline V gene are SNHLY and FYNNEI. The V gene lost 0 bases and the J gene lost 7 bases, with 21 bases spanning the gap. The CDR3 sequence is CASSEAWLGLDGGTQYF. As DNA, the CDR3 is TGTGCCAGCAGTGAAGCGTGGCTCGGACTGGACGGGGGGACCCAGTACTTC.

This chain uses TRBV7-8 with TRBJ2-5, with TRBD2 as a possible D gene (5 bases). Per the germline V gene, CDR1 is SGHVS and CDR2 is FQNEAQ. With 0 bases removed from V and 9 bases from J, the gap between germline ends came to 23 bases. CDR3 length: 17 residues. Here the CDR3 reads CASSLARGSATVEAQYF. The CDR3 coding sequence is TGTGCCAGCAGCTTAGCGCGTGGTAGCGCCACGGTGGAGGCCCAGTACTTC.

This chain joins TRBV12-5 and TRBJ1-1; the D gene is possibly TRBD1 (5 bases). V lost 3 bases and J 6 bases, leaving 11 bases between the germline ends. Germline CDR1 LGHNT, CDR2 FRNRAP. CDR3 size: 13 residues. The CDR3 is CASGFIGAPEAFF. The CDR3, as DNA: TGTGCTAGTGGTTTTATAGGGGCGCCTGAAGCTTTCTTT.

This chain joins TRBV2 and TRBJ1-4; 7 bases map to TRBD1. V lost 7 bases, J lost 8 bases, and 10 bases stayed unmatched. This CDR3 comprises 14 residues. CDR1 is SNHLY, CDR2 FYNNEI, per germline. In DNA, the CDR3 is TGTGCCAGCAATAAGGGGGCGTTGGGGGAAAAACTGTTTTTT. This sequence encodes CASNKGALGEKLFF.

The CDR3 nucleotides are TGTGCCAGCAGCCAAGGGGGAGGCGGTTCACCCCTCCACTTT. Encoded protein: CASSQGGGGSPLHF. This chain links TRBV14 with TRBJ1-6, with no clear D. Germline loops: CDR1 SGHDN, CDR2 FVKESK. Between the trimmed V and J ends, which lost 1 base and 9 bases, there was a span of 10 bases. This CDR3 is built from 14 residues. The variable domain in full, completed from reference TRBV14 and TRBJ1-6, reads EAGVTQFPSHSVIEKGQTVTLRCDPISGHDNLYWYRRVMGKEIKFLLHFVKESKQDESGMPNNRFLAERTGGTYSTLKVQPAELEDSGVYFCASSQGGGGSPLHFGNGTRLTVT.

The V call is TRBV10-3, the J call TRBJ1-5; a weak D match, TRBD1 (5 bases). V lost 9 bases to trimming and J lost 0 bases, with 24 bases between them. Germline assignment: CDR1 ENHRY and CDR2 SYGVKD. CDR3 length: 18 amino acids. CDR3 DNA: TGTGCCATTTGGGGGGGGACGGATGGACTTAATAGCAATCAGCCCCAGCATTTT. It specifies CAIWGGTDGLNSNQPQHF.

This chain joins TRBV4-1 and TRBJ2-1, with D tentatively TRBD1 (6 bases). Trimming left V 4 bases short and J 4 bases short, with 11 bases between. The CDR3 sequence is 14 residues long. Germline CDR1 reads MGHRA; CDR2 reads YSYEKL. CDR3 coding DNA: TGCGCCAGCAGCCGGACAGCCGGTTACAATGAGCAGTTCTTC. Translation gives CASSRTAGYNEQFF.

This chain joins TRBV5-1 and TRBJ2-7, with 7 bases matching TRBD2. The CDR3 consists of 15 residues. Per the germline V gene, CDR1 is SGHRS and CDR2 is YFSETQ. V lost 6 bases and J lost 2; bases outside the gene matches: 11. CDR3 nucleotides: TGCGCCAGCACCTACGGGGCGGGGGTGACCTACGAGCAGTACTTC. Protein: CASTYGAGVTYEQYF.

The chain uses TRBV7-9 and TRBJ2-7, with 10 bases that match TRBD1. V was pared by 3 bases and J by 7 bases, with 6 bases of the junction left unmatched. The germline V gene encodes CDR1 SEHNR and CDR2 FQNEAQ (reference sequence). The CDR3 consists of 14 residues. CDR3 residues: CASSFGQGGREQYF. DNA of the CDR3: TGTGCCAGCAGCTTCGGACAGGGGGGTAGGGAGCAGTACTTC.